The rows below give T cell receptor beta chains drawn from one sample of a study of T cells in Graves' hyperthyroidism and ophthalmopathy. TCRdb passed the multiplex PCR reads through MiXCR, listing each CDR3 protein once. Of about 480,000 distinct CDR3 sequences in the sample, around 14% were seen once. The material sequenced was blood. Receptors originate from a woman between 18 and 29 years old with Graves' hyperthyroidism. Both conserved end residues are part of each CDR3. Each record gives: CDR3 protein, V gene, clone size, J gene, D gene. The D gene is left open where the match is weak. Only part of the rows carry a size: once, few, many, or a class if the clone is expanded.

CDR3 protein: CASSGRSETQYF
V gene: TRBV2
clone size: many
J gene: TRBJ2-5
D gene: .

CDR3 protein: CASSYNSYEQYF
V gene: TRBV6-2/TRBV6-3
clone size: .
J gene: TRBJ2-7
D gene: .

CDR3 protein: CASSLGFLAGADTQYF
V gene: TRBV12-3/TRBV12-4
clone size: .
J gene: TRBJ2-3
D gene: TRBD2

CDR3 protein: CASSLAQGQGRETF
V gene: TRBV7-9
clone size: .
J gene: TRBJ1-2
D gene: TRBD1

CDR3 protein: CASSNDRVGNTIYF
V gene: TRBV6-5
clone size: few
J gene: TRBJ1-3
D gene: TRBD1

CDR3 protein: CASSLGRENSYNEQFF
V gene: TRBV11-2
clone size: .
J gene: TRBJ2-1
D gene: TRBD2

CDR3 protein: CASKLGRDGYTF
V gene: TRBV19
clone size: many
J gene: TRBJ1-2
D gene: .

CDR3 protein: CASSRPSGHTEAFF
V gene: TRBV3-1
clone size: many
J gene: TRBJ1-1
D gene: .

CDR3 protein: CSVEDLGTVSAFF
V gene: TRBV29-1
clone size: few
J gene: TRBJ1-1
D gene: TRBD1

CDR3 protein: CAWSSRGLGDQPQHF
V gene: TRBV30
clone size: few
J gene: TRBJ1-5
D gene: TRBD1

CDR3 protein: CACNRGVSYEQYF
V gene: TRBV30
clone size: .
J gene: TRBJ2-7
D gene: TRBD1

CDR3 protein: CASSSWTGGTGELFF
V gene: TRBV5-1
clone size: few
J gene: TRBJ2-2
D gene: TRBD1

CDR3 protein: CSASPGTSGRTIYNEQFF
V gene: TRBV20-1
clone size: many
J gene: TRBJ2-1
D gene: TRBD2

CDR3 protein: CASSFGTGRAFF
V gene: TRBV12-3/TRBV12-4
clone size: many
J gene: TRBJ1-1
D gene: TRBD1

CDR3 protein: CASSGTSTYEQYF
V gene: TRBV28
clone size: many
J gene: TRBJ2-7
D gene: TRBD2

CDR3 protein: CASSERAHNEQFF
V gene: TRBV14
clone size: few
J gene: TRBJ2-1
D gene: .

CDR3 protein: CASSLDGTSGTSYEQYF
V gene: TRBV7-9
clone size: many
J gene: TRBJ2-7
D gene: TRBD2

CDR3 protein: CASSLEVTFNYGYTF
V gene: TRBV7-9
clone size: many
J gene: TRBJ1-2
D gene: .

CDR3 protein: CASSSQREALNEQFF
V gene: TRBV7-2
clone size: many
J gene: TRBJ2-1
D gene: TRBD2

CDR3 protein: CSARWWVGGETQYF
V gene: TRBV20-1
clone size: many
J gene: TRBJ2-5
D gene: TRBD2

CDR3 protein: CASSLEGAYEQYF
V gene: TRBV27
clone size: .
J gene: TRBJ2-7
D gene: .

CDR3 protein: CASRSRRGAEKLFF
V gene: TRBV12-3/TRBV12-4
clone size: many
J gene: TRBJ1-4
D gene: .

CDR3 protein: CASGLPLPTGTTEAFF
V gene: TRBV12-5
clone size: many
J gene: TRBJ1-1
D gene: TRBD1

CDR3 protein: CASSRREYEQYF
V gene: TRBV7-8
clone size: many
J gene: TRBJ2-7
D gene: TRBD2

CDR3 protein: CASCDRAQETQYF
V gene: TRBV2
clone size: .
J gene: TRBJ2-5
D gene: TRBD1

CDR3 protein: CASSFKAGLYQPQHF
V gene: TRBV12-3/TRBV12-4
clone size: many
J gene: TRBJ1-5
D gene: .

CDR3 protein: CASSHYTDYEQYF
V gene: TRBV3-1
clone size: many
J gene: TRBJ2-7
D gene: .

CDR3 protein: CASIGGWGSTDNEQFF
V gene: TRBV6-1
clone size: many
J gene: TRBJ2-1
D gene: .

CDR3 protein: CASRPRTGSGTGELFF
V gene: TRBV12-3/TRBV12-4
clone size: .
J gene: TRBJ2-2
D gene: .

CDR3 protein: CASSRRGSSTDTQYF
V gene: TRBV7-9
clone size: few
J gene: TRBJ2-3
D gene: .

CDR3 protein: CASSKGALLAVSYEQYF
V gene: TRBV27
clone size: .
J gene: TRBJ2-7
D gene: TRBD2

CDR3 protein: CASSVSIQGSYNEQFF
V gene: TRBV9
clone size: many
J gene: TRBJ2-1
D gene: .

CDR3 protein: CASSRSGLHEQFF
V gene: TRBV12-3/TRBV12-4
clone size: many
J gene: TRBJ2-1
D gene: .

CDR3 protein: CAWSPPVLAGYLDYNEQFF
V gene: TRBV30
clone size: many
J gene: TRBJ2-1
D gene: TRBD2

CDR3 protein: CASSLEDSGQFF
V gene: TRBV13
clone size: .
J gene: TRBJ2-1
D gene: .

CDR3 protein: CASSQERTSGSDEQFF
V gene: TRBV3-1
clone size: many
J gene: TRBJ2-1
D gene: TRBD2

CDR3 protein: CSAGGGTRWRGETQYF
V gene: TRBV20-1
clone size: many
J gene: TRBJ2-5
D gene: .

CDR3 protein: CASSLHVSGANVLTF
V gene: TRBV6-1
clone size: many
J gene: TRBJ2-6
D gene: .

CDR3 protein: CATSDSNYGYTF
V gene: TRBV24-1
clone size: many
J gene: TRBJ1-2
D gene: .

CDR3 protein: CASSSQGVYGYTF
V gene: TRBV27
clone size: many
J gene: TRBJ1-2
D gene: TRBD1

CDR3 protein: CASSTPTGRGTEAFF
V gene: TRBV19
clone size: .
J gene: TRBJ1-1
D gene: TRBD1

CDR3 protein: CSAPGLAGFGNEQFF
V gene: TRBV20-1
clone size: few
J gene: TRBJ2-1
D gene: TRBD2

CDR3 protein: CASESATSYNEQFF
V gene: TRBV12-5
clone size: .
J gene: TRBJ2-1
D gene: .

CDR3 protein: CASSLTHRGQPQHF
V gene: TRBV7-9
clone size: .
J gene: TRBJ1-5
D gene: TRBD1

CDR3 protein: CASRRPGLAGGAGELFF
V gene: TRBV19
clone size: .
J gene: TRBJ2-2
D gene: TRBD2

CDR3 protein: CASSRLQQETQYF
V gene: TRBV5-1
clone size: .
J gene: TRBJ2-5
D gene: .

CDR3 protein: CASSERVGRRINEQFF
V gene: TRBV2
clone size: many
J gene: TRBJ2-1
D gene: TRBD2

CDR3 protein: CASSWKTVSGNTIYF
V gene: TRBV19
clone size: many
J gene: TRBJ1-3
D gene: .

CDR3 protein: CATSDSPGRTSGELFF
V gene: TRBV24-1
clone size: many
J gene: TRBJ2-2
D gene: .

CDR3 protein: CSARLTGVIGNTIYF
V gene: TRBV20-1
clone size: many
J gene: TRBJ1-3
D gene: TRBD1

CDR3 protein: CASSEGAVYGYTF
V gene: TRBV12-3/TRBV12-4
clone size: many
J gene: TRBJ1-2
D gene: TRBD1

CDR3 protein: CASSRGGARGMNTEAFF
V gene: TRBV3-1
clone size: .
J gene: TRBJ1-1
D gene: .

CDR3 protein: CASTQRGRNSPLHF
V gene: TRBV6-1
clone size: many
J gene: TRBJ1-6
D gene: .

CDR3 protein: CASSPRTGEKLFF
V gene: TRBV9
clone size: .
J gene: TRBJ1-4
D gene: TRBD1

CDR3 protein: CASGEEPKSIQYF
V gene: TRBV3-1
clone size: .
J gene: TRBJ2-4
D gene: .

CDR3 protein: CASSFSEIYNEQFF
V gene: TRBV19
clone size: many
J gene: TRBJ2-1
D gene: .

CDR3 protein: CASRWTRLNYEQYF
V gene: TRBV19
clone size: .
J gene: TRBJ2-7
D gene: .

CDR3 protein: CSARKPTSGDEQFF
V gene: TRBV20-1
clone size: many
J gene: TRBJ2-1
D gene: TRBD2

CDR3 protein: CSARISGRALETQYF
V gene: TRBV20-1
clone size: many
J gene: TRBJ2-5
D gene: TRBD2

CDR3 protein: CASSHDAPGGGGGYTF
V gene: TRBV4-1
clone size: .
J gene: TRBJ1-2
D gene: TRBD1